Listed below are T cell receptor beta chains from one sample, sequenced in a study of cytomegalovirus exposure and HLA in healthy donors. Some clones are missing from TCRdb's copy, which holds only in-frame ones; the method was immunoSEQ multiplex PCR. The data contain 20,000 to 30,000 clones, approximately 70% of them seen just once; the ten biggest clones take up roughly 4%. Sequencing was done on a sample of PBMCs. All receptors derive from a woman between 45 and 60 years old in good health and CMV-seronegative. CDR3s leave out the opening cysteine and the closing phenylalanine or tryptophan. Clone sizes are given selectively: once, few, many, or a class where the clone is expanded.

J gene: TRBJ2-7; clone size: -; V gene: TRBV12-5; CDR3 protein: ASGQPPSRGRYEQY
J gene: TRBJ1-1; clone size: -; V gene: TRBV2; CDR3 protein: ASIRSAGAGDRAF
J gene: TRBJ1-1; clone size: -; V gene: TRBV5-1; CDR3 protein: ASRTDSNTEAF
J gene: TRBJ2-1; clone size: -; V gene: TRBV29-1; CDR3 protein: SVTGTGTYNEQF
J gene: TRBJ2-1; clone size: few; V gene: TRBV7-8; CDR3 protein: ASSLVPQGSSYNEQF
J gene: TRBJ2-5; clone size: -; V gene: TRBV5-4; CDR3 protein: ASSATSGQETQY
J gene: TRBJ1-2; clone size: -; V gene: TRBV29-1; CDR3 protein: SARTGSYGYT
J gene: TRBJ2-7; clone size: once; V gene: TRBV4-1; CDR3 protein: ASSQEGSGLAARPPSYEQY
J gene: TRBJ2-2; clone size: -; V gene: TRBV7-9; CDR3 protein: ASSLARLGGELF
J gene: TRBJ2-7; clone size: few; V gene: TRBV10-1; CDR3 protein: ASSGTLTYEQY
J gene: TRBJ1-1; clone size: -; V gene: TRBV14; CDR3 protein: ASSQETNTEAF
J gene: TRBJ2-1; clone size: -; V gene: TRBV4-1; CDR3 protein: ASSQGWRRPYNEQF
J gene: TRBJ2-3; clone size: -; V gene: TRBV29-1; CDR3 protein: SVEGTSRTDTQY
J gene: TRBJ2-1; clone size: -; V gene: TRBV7-8; CDR3 protein: ASSPRTSGENEQF
J gene: TRBJ1-5; clone size: few; V gene: TRBV5-6; CDR3 protein: ASSLGPKRGYQPQH
J gene: TRBJ1-1; clone size: few; V gene: TRBV6-5; CDR3 protein: ASSYSRGTTEAF
J gene: TRBJ1-2; clone size: once; V gene: TRBV5-4; CDR3 protein: ASSQTGTYGYT
J gene: TRBJ1-1; clone size: -; V gene: TRBV6-5; CDR3 protein: ASSYSYKAVNTEAF
J gene: TRBJ1-6; clone size: once; V gene: TRBV5-1; CDR3 protein: ASSFHQGTSYNSPLH
J gene: TRBJ2-5; clone size: -; V gene: TRBV29-1; CDR3 protein: SVYWLAGFQETQY
J gene: TRBJ1-1; clone size: -; V gene: TRBV5-1; CDR3 protein: ASSLGLMNTEAF
J gene: TRBJ1-5; clone size: few; V gene: TRBV6-1; CDR3 protein: ASSGRGRNQPQH
J gene: TRBJ1-1; clone size: once; V gene: TRBV25-1; CDR3 protein: ASRRSNTEAF
J gene: TRBJ2-2; clone size: -; V gene: TRBV6-1; CDR3 protein: ASRDRGNTGELF